This TCR beta chain was captured in a study of blood T cell repertoires in COVID-19. In the original workflow: It was from reference gene primer amplification that nucleated cell counts were estimated. Repertoires were generated with immunoSEQ multiplex PCR, while TCRdb's copy carries only in-frame clones and drops some. The V and J calls and the clone size are those of that table, but D and trimming were determined from the DNA. The sample shows 95,000 to 110,000 clones, about 88% of them seen only once. The germline gives CDR1 MNHEY, CDR2 SMNVEV (reference sequence). V lost 5 bases to trimming and J lost 1 base, with 20 bases between them. The CDR3 runs to 17 residues.

Sequenced material: peripheral blood. The sequence was obtained from a human donor in a cohort sampled during active COVID-19. The chain combines TRBV27 with TRBJ1-2; D is perhaps TRBD1 (6 bases). The DNA for the CDR3 is TGTGCCAGCAGTGGAGGACAGTCTTCCTTGGATAACTATGGCTACACCTTC. It encodes CASSGGQSSLDNYGYTF.